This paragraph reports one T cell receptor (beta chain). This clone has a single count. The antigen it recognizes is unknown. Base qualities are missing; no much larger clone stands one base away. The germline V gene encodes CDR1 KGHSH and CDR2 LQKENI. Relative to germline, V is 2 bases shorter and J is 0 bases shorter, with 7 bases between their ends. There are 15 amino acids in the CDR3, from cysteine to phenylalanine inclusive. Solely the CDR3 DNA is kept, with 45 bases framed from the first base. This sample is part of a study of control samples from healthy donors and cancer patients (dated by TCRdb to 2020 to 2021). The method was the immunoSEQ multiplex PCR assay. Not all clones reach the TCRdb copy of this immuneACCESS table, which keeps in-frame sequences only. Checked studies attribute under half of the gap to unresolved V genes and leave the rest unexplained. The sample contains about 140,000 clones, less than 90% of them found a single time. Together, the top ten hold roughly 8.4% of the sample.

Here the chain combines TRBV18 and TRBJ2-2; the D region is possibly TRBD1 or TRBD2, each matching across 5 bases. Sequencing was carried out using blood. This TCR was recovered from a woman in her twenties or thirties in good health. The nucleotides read TGTGCCAGCTCACCAGAGGGACCGAACACCGGGGAGCTGTTTTTT. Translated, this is CASSPEGPNTGELFF.